One and the same sample provided the 24 T cell receptor beta chains below, sequenced in a study of blood T cell repertoires in COVID-19 (dated by TCRdb to 2018 to 2021). The method behind the library was the immunoSEQ multiplex PCR assay. Sourced from immuneACCESS, this table was stored by TCRdb with only in-frame sequences that have V and J called. A share of the clones is absent; for the studies checked, an unresolved V gene accounts for under half, and the remainder has no known explanation. For this sample there are around 140,000 clones; more than 80% appear just once. The ten largest clones add up to 4.3% of the sample. The specimen sequenced was PBMCs or T cells enriched from blood (not recorded which). The receptors were sampled from a man aged 45-65 years who had recovered from COVID-19.

The J gene is TRBJ2-1, the V gene TRBV28; possible D gene TRBD1, 6 bases. This CDR3 is 12 amino acids long. Per germline, CDR1 MDHEN and CDR2 SYDVKM. V lost 8 bases and J 8 bases, leaving 13 bases between the germline ends. CDR3 residues: CASGTGNHEQFF. The CDR3 region has the DNA TGTGCCAGCGGCACAGGGAACCATGAGCAGTTCTTC.

The chain recombines TRBV19 with TRBJ1-5; D not resolved. The CDR3 sequence is 15 residues long. Germline lookup yields CDR1 LNHDA and CDR2 SQIVND (reference sequence). V was shortened by 5 bases and J by 3 bases, with 14 bases between the two germline ends. The CDR3 loop is CASSWAEAYNQPQHF. The CDR3, as DNA: TGTGCCAGTAGTTGGGCCGAAGCCTACAATCAGCCCCAGCATTTT.

J is TRBJ2-2 and V is TRBV5-1; D remains ambiguous. The CDR3 totals 16 residues. Germline V gene data show CDR1 as SGHRS and CDR2 as YFSETQ. V gave up 1 base and J gave up 3 bases, with 13 bases separating them. CDR3 sequence reads: CASSLFPLTDTGELFF. CDR3 in DNA: TGCGCCAGCAGCTTGTTTCCGCTTACGGACACCGGGGAGCTGTTTTTT.

The V gene is TRBV23-1, the J gene TRBJ2-7, with TRBD1 matching over 8 bases. TRBV23-1 is an open reading frame whose function is uncertain. Unmatched junction bases numbered 5, after V lost 5 bases and J lost 2 bases. The CDR3 extends over 14 amino acids. The CDR3 region has the DNA TGCGCCAGCAGTAACCCGGGACAGGCCTACGAGCAGTACTTC. This encodes CASSNPGQAYEQYF.

The V gene is TRBV7-9, the J gene TRBJ2-4; D call uncertain. Trimming left V 3 bases short and J 8 bases short, with 8 bases between. In germline, CDR1 is SEHNR, CDR2 FQNEAQ (reference sequence). This CDR3 is built from 12 residues. The CDR3 nucleotides read TGTGCCAGCAGCTTCATAGAGGACATTCAGTACTTC. This sequence encodes CASSFIEDIQYF.

On this clone: A read error may account for a junction end that differs from germline. The chain employs TRBV13 and TRBJ1-2; 7 nucleotides match TRBD1. Germline CDR1 reads PRHDT; CDR2 reads FYEKMQ (reference sequence). CDR3 length equals 15 residues. CDR3 DNA: TGTGCCAGCAGCATAGGGGACAGATCCAACTATGGCTACACCTTC. This codes for CASSIGDRSNYGYTF.

This clone has just a few counts. The chain carries TRBV11-3 and TRBJ2-1; no definite D call. The length of the CDR3 is 17 residues. V gave up 0 bases and J gave up 2 bases, with 14 bases separating them. From germline, CDR1 is SGHNT and CDR2 YENEEA. The DNA of the CDR3 is TGTGCCAGCAGCTTAGATAATCGGCCAGGCGCCTACAATGAGCAGTTCTTC. Its protein is CASSLDNRPGAYNEQFF.

V usage is TRBV19 and J usage is TRBJ1-5; 8 bases match TRBD1. CDR3 length: 13 residues. V lost 8 bases to trimming and J lost 7 bases; unmatched junction nucleotides: 7. CDR1 LNHDA and CDR2 SQIVND come from the germline V gene (reference sequence). CDR3 nucleotides: TGTGCCAGTGAGGACAGGGCGGAGCAGCCCCAGCATTTT. This sequence encodes CASEDRAEQPQHF.

This clone came up many times. J is TRBJ2-1 and V is TRBV6-5; 9 bases fit TRBD2. The germline CDR1 and CDR2 sequences are MNHEY and SVGAGI. Trimming cost V 6 bases and J 4 bases; bases outside gene matches: 7. CDR3 size: 15 residues. The CDR3 spells CASRPSGRSYNEQFF. The CDR3 DNA reads TGTGCCAGCAGACCCAGCGGGAGGTCGTACAATGAGCAGTTCTTC.

The rearrangement uses TRBV25-1 and TRBJ1-1, with TRBD1 matching 7 bases. Per the germline V gene, CDR1 is MGHDK and CDR2 is SYGVNS. V trimming: 2 bases; J trimming: 1 base; junction bases outside the gene matches: 4. The CDR3 contains 15 residues. CDR3 region: CASSEMTGRNTEAFF. DNA of the CDR3: TGTGCCAGCAGTGAAATGACAGGGAGGAACACTGAAGCTTTCTTT.

The V and J genes are TRBV6-5 and TRBJ2-5; D is possibly TRBD2 (6 bases). With 4 bases removed from V and 1 base from J, the gap between germline ends came to 7 bases. The CDR3 runs 13 residues. Germline assignment: CDR1 MNHEY and CDR2 SVGAGI. CDR3 sequence (DNA): TGTGCCAGCAGTTGGACTATCCAAGAGACCCAGTACTTC. This gives the protein CASSWTIQETQYF.

The V call is TRBV7-2, the J call TRBJ2-2; 8 positions agree with TRBD1. Germline CDR1 is SGHTA and CDR2 is FQGNSA. This CDR3 spans 15 amino acids. V shed 2 bases and J 6 bases; nucleotides not matched to a gene: 5. The CDR3 here is CASSLQGAGSGELFF. The DNA for the CDR3 is TGTGCCAGCAGCTTACAGGGGGCAGGTTCCGGGGAGCTGTTTTTT.

V gene TRBV7-8 combines with J gene TRBJ1-1; perhaps TRBD1 as D (6 bases). The CDR3 is 17 amino acids. In germline, CDR1 is SGHVS, CDR2 FQNEAQ. The germline V and J ends were trimmed by 0 bases and 0 bases, with 14 bases remaining between them. DNA of the CDR3: TGTGCCAGCAGCTTAGCCCTAGGGGGGGCGGTGAACACTGAAGCTTTCTTT. Encoded protein: CASSLALGGAVNTEAFF.

The table lists this clone with a count of one. The rearrangement uses TRBV19 and TRBJ2-1, with D perhaps TRBD1 (5 bases). In germline, CDR1 is LNHDA, CDR2 SQIVND (reference sequence). The CDR3 covers 14 residues. Trimming took off 5 bases at V and 4 bases at J, with 12 bases between the two ends. The CDR3 is CASSGQTRYNEQFF. The CDR3, as DNA: TGTGCCAGTAGTGGACAAACTCGATACAATGAGCAGTTCTTC. Based on the CDR3 plus reference TRBV19 and TRBJ2-1, the full variable domain is DGGITQSPKYLFRKEGQNVTLSCEQNLNHDAMYWYRQDPGQGLRLIYYSQIVNDFQKGDIAEGYSVSREKKESFPLTVTSAQKNPTAFYLCASSGQTRYNEQFFGPGTRLTVL.

This sequence joins TRBV2 and TRBJ2-3; D gene uncertain. The CDR3 has 16 amino acids. Deletions cut 1 base from V and 0 bases from J, with 11 bases between. Germline V CDR1 and CDR2: SNHLY, FYNNEI. The CDR3 loop is CASSEDRPSSTDTQYF. CDR3 in DNA: TGTGCCAGCAGTGAAGACAGACCATCTAGCACAGATACGCAGTATTTT.

This clone was seen only a few times. V gene TRBV4-3 combines with J gene TRBJ1-4, with D hard to call. V was pared by 0 bases and J by 8 bases, with 10 bases between. CDR1 LGHNA and CDR2 YSLEER come from the germline V gene. This CDR3 is 14 amino acids long. CDR3 in amino acids: CASSQDTSREKLFF. The CDR3 nucleotides are TGCGCCAGCAGCCAAGATACGTCGCGCGAAAAACTGTTTTTT.

As concerns this clone: Without the conserved terminal phenylalanine or tryptophan, this CDR3 likely stems from a read error. No DNA is shown, since the ends of the CDR3 on it are uncertain; the CDR3 is the one TCRdb lists. The V call is TRBV7-3, the J call TRBJ1-2; the listed D gene, TRBD1, was not tested against the DNA. A total of 15 residues make up the CDR3, ends included. Germline V gene lookup returns CDR1 SGHTA and CDR2 FQGTGA. The CDR3 reads CASTYPAQDSRLNSS.

The chain uses TRBV28 and TRBJ1-2; 10 bases line up with TRBD1. CDR1 and CDR2 (germline): MDHEN, SYDVKM. CDR3 length equals 18 residues. J was trimmed by 1 base and V by 2 bases; bases with no gene match: 10. CDR3 nucleotides: TGTGCCAGCAGTTTAGGGCGGGGGACAGGGGCTAGTAACTATGGCTACACCTTC. It encodes CASSLGRGTGASNYGYTF.

Only a few counts were recorded for this clone. The rearrangement links TRBV4-3 to TRBJ2-3; possible D gene TRBD2, 5 bases. CDR3 length: 15 amino acids. Trimming stripped 0 bases from V and 7 bases from J, with 14 bases between. Germline CDR1 reads LGHNA; CDR2 reads YSLEER. In DNA, the CDR3 is TGCGCCAGCAGCCAAGAGGTTCTCGGGGTATATACGCAGTATTTT. This encodes CASSQEVLGVYTQYF.

The gene calls are TRBV5-5 and TRBJ1-3, with a tentative D call TRBD1 (6 bases). The CDR3 extends over 17 amino acids. Per the germline V gene, CDR1 is SGHKS and CDR2 is YYEKEE (reference sequence). V shed 0 bases and J shed 0 bases, with 13 bases lying between them. The CDR3 is CASSLVSYRVSGNTIYF. In DNA form, the CDR3 reads TGTGCCAGCAGCTTGGTGAGCTACAGGGTCTCTGGAAACACCATATATTTT.

The V gene is TRBV4-3, the J gene TRBJ1-5; 9 bases map to TRBD1. The germline V gene encodes CDR1 LGHNA and CDR2 YSLEER. CDR3 length: 14 amino acids. With V trimmed by 2 bases and J by 8 bases, 4 bases remained unmatched. Here the CDR3 DNA reads TGCGCCAGCAGCCAAACAGGGGGCATAGAGCCCCAGCATTTT. Its protein product is CASSQTGGIEPQHF.

V is TRBV12-3 or TRBV12-4 and J is TRBJ1-2, with 7 bases aligning to TRBD1. With 2 bases clipped from V and 7 bases from J, the junction kept 1 base outside the gene matches. CDR3 length equals 12 residues. This CDR3 reads CASSLSGGGYTF. CDR3 sequence (DNA): TGTGCCAGCAGTTTATCAGGGGGTGGCTACACCTTC.

J is TRBJ2-5 and V is TRBV6-5; 9 nucleotides agree with TRBD1. This CDR3 is 14 amino acids long. Trimming removed 6 bases from V and 5 bases from J; junction bases left unmatched: 7. Germline V CDR1 and CDR2: MNHEY, SVGAGI. CDR3 nucleotides: TGTGCCAGCAGCCGGGACAGGGAGGTGGAGACCCAGTACTTC. Its translation: CASSRDREVETQYF.

This clone was seen only a few times. The rearrangement uses TRBV5-1 and TRBJ1-2; 9 bases agree with TRBD1. Germline lookup yields CDR1 SGHRS and CDR2 YFSETQ. This CDR3 is built from 15 residues. The trim removed 5 bases at V and 3 bases at J, leaving 8 bases unmatched. In DNA, the CDR3 is TGCGCCAGCAGACCGCGGGACAGGGCACACTATGGCTACACCTTC. This encodes CASRPRDRAHYGYTF.